The 18 T cell receptor beta chains below were found in one sample sequenced in a study of regulatory T cells in long-lasting Graves disease. According to the study, TCR beta libraries were built with iRepertoire HTBI primers and CDR3-region Arm-PCR. TCRdb redid the calling of the multiplex PCR reads with MiXCR, one entry per CDR3 protein. The sample holds 350,000 to 450,000 distinct CDR3 sequences, just under 15% seen once. Described time point: newly diagnosed GD, antithyroid drugs for less than 3 months. PBMCs provided the RNA from which the TCR library was made. This sample also belongs to another study, concerning T cells in Graves' hyperthyroidism and ophthalmopathy.

The specimen was peripheral blood mononuclear cells (PBMCs), collected at new diagnosis, from a patient treated with antithyroid drugs. The receptors come from a woman aged 25 to 45 with Graves disease.

This clonotype was observed at least ten times. The chain is built from TRBV5-5 and TRBJ2-7, with 7 bases fitting TRBD1. The CDR3 extends over 15 amino acids. V shed 1 base and J 2 bases; nucleotides not matched to a gene: 6. Germline V gene sequence: CDR1 SGHKS, CDR2 YYEKEE (reference sequence). CDR3 sequence reads: CASSLMDRSPYEQYF. The DNA of the CDR3 is TGTGCCAGCAGCTTGATGGACAGGAGCCCCTACGAGCAGTACTTC.

This clonotype was seen many times. The genes are TRBV13 and TRBJ2-3, with 7 bases that match TRBD2. V dropped 1 base and J dropped 11; count of bases not matched to a gene: 9. The CDR3 covers 14 residues. Germline CDR1 is PRHDT and CDR2 is FYEKMQ (reference sequence). The CDR3 DNA follows: TGTGCCAGCAGCTTAGTGCGGGAGCTGAGCGAGCAGTATTTT. This gives the protein CASSLVRELSEQYF.

The rearrangement uses TRBV24-1 and TRBJ2-1, with 13 bases lining up with TRBD2. Per the germline V gene, CDR1 is KGHDR and CDR2 is SFDVKD. The CDR3 covers 15 residues. V shed 7 bases and J 2 bases; nucleotides not matched to a gene: 1. The CDR3 nucleotides are TGTGCCACCAGCACTAGCGGGAGGGCCTACAATGAGCAGTTCTTC. It codes for CATSTSGRAYNEQFF.

This clonotype was detected a few times. CDR3 bases: TGTGCCAGCAGTCGACAGTACCAGACCTACGAGCAGTACTTC. It translates to CASSRQYQTYEQYF. The J gene is TRBJ2-7, the V gene TRBV5-6; tentatively, D is TRBD1 (5 bases). The length of the CDR3 is 14 residues. V gave up 5 bases and J gave up 2 bases, with 14 bases separating them. The germline V gene encodes CDR1 SGHDT and CDR2 YYEEEE. Drawing the rest from reference TRBV5-6 and TRBJ2-7, the complete variable domain is DAGVTQSPTHLIKTRGQQVTLRCSPKSGHDTVSWYQQALGQGPQFIFQYYEEEERQRGNFPDRFSGHQFPNYSSELNVNALLLGDSALYLCASSRQYQTYEQYFGPGTRLTVT.

This clonotype has only a few counts. The chain is built from TRBV12-3 or TRBV12-4 and TRBJ1-2, with a possible D match to TRBD1 (5 bases). V dropped 5 bases and J dropped 3 bases, with 22 bases sitting between them. The CDR3 contains 17 residues. The DNA for the CDR3 is TGTGCCAGCAGTCCGGGGGGGGGAGCAGGGACCTACTATGGCTACACCTTC. Amino acids: CASSPGGGAGTYYGYTF.

The gene calls are TRBV7-3 and TRBJ2-1; 7 positions agree with TRBD1. CDR3 size: 15 residues. Germline V gene data show CDR1 as SGHTA and CDR2 as FQGTGA. V trimming: 4 bases; J trimming: 0 bases; junction bases outside the gene matches: 3. For the CDR3, the DNA is TGTGCCAGCAGCTCCCAGGGGGACTCCTACAATGAGCAGTTCTTC. This sequence encodes CASSSQGDSYNEQFF.

This chain uses TRBV20-1 with TRBJ2-7; D gene uncertain. Trimming pared 6 bases from V and 2 bases from J, leaving 17 bases between. CDR3 length equals 14 residues. Germline V gene data show CDR1 as DFQATT and CDR2 as SNEGSKA (reference sequence). The CDR3 region is CSAIERIPPYEQYF. CDR3 coding DNA: TGCAGTGCCATTGAAAGGATCCCTCCCTACGAGCAGTACTTC.

This chain links TRBV5-1 with TRBJ2-3; D not certain. The CDR3 is 15 residues long. In germline, CDR1 is SGHRS, CDR2 YFSETQ. Deletions cut 2 bases from V and 0 bases from J, with 10 bases between. The CDR3 DNA sequence: TGCGCCAGCAGCTTCCGGGCCCCAAGCACAGATACGCAGTATTTT. The encoded protein is CASSFRAPSTDTQYF.

This clonotype was seen many times. The CDR3 loop is CASSDGGAGTGELFF. In nucleotides, the CDR3 is TGTGCCAGCAGCGATGGGGGCGCAGGGACCGGGGAGCTGTTTTTT. V usage is TRBV27 and J usage is TRBJ2-2; a weak D match, TRBD1 (6 bases). V was clipped by 6 bases and J by 5 bases, with 16 bases between them. The CDR3 extends over 15 amino acids. From germline, CDR1 is MNHEY and CDR2 SMNVEV (reference sequence).

This clonotype appeared once. The CDR3 protein is CAWSVRLAEAKNIQYF. DNA for the CDR3: TGTGCCTGGAGTGTACGGCTAGCCGAGGCCAAAAACATTCAGTACTTC. The rearrangement joins TRBV30 to TRBJ2-4; D might be TRBD2 (5 bases). V was cut by 0 bases and J by 1 base, with 13 bases left in between. CDR1 is GTSNPN and CDR2 is SVGIG in the germline V gene (reference sequence). CDR3 length equals 16 residues.

This sequence joins TRBV2 and TRBJ1-1; D may be TRBD1 (5 bases). This CDR3 has 14 amino acids. The V end lost 6 bases, the J end lost 4 bases, and 15 bases lay between the germline ends. CDR1 SNHLY and CDR2 FYNNEI come from the germline V gene. For the CDR3, the DNA is TGTGCCAGCAGCGTAGACGAGGGGCGCACTGAAGCTTTCTTT. Amino acid sequence: CASSVDEGRTEAFF.

This clonotype came up many times. This chain uses TRBV11-3 with TRBJ1-1; D remains ambiguous. This CDR3 comprises 14 residues. Trimming stripped 5 bases from V and 0 bases from J, with 10 bases between. Germline-derived CDR1 and CDR2 are SGHNT and YENEEA. CDR3 nucleotide sequence: TGTGCCAGCAGCCAAGTGAGGATGAACACTGAAGCTTTCTTT. Translating gives CASSQVRMNTEAFF. The variable domain in full, completed from reference TRBV11-3 and TRBJ1-1, reads EAGVVQSPRYKIIEKKQPVAFWCNPISGHNTLYWYLQNLGQGPELLIRYENEEAVDDSQLPKDRFSAERLKGVDSTLKIQPAELGDSAVYLCASSQVRMNTEAFFGQGTRLTVV.

This clonotype was seen repeatedly, ten times or more. The chain joins TRBV20-1 to TRBJ2-7; D tentatively fits TRBD1 or TRBD2 (5 bases each). This CDR3 spans 15 amino acids. V was clipped by 1 base and J by 3 bases, with 16 bases between them. Germline CDR1 reads DFQATT; CDR2 reads SNEGSKA (reference sequence). The chain's CDR3 is CSARGSGLAYYEQYF. Written as DNA, the CDR3 is TGCAGTGCTAGAGGCTCGGGGCTAGCCTACTACGAGCAGTACTTC.

The chain recombines TRBV7-9 with TRBJ2-1; TRBD2 matches 8 bases. This CDR3 has 16 residues. Germline CDR1 and CDR2: SEHNR and FQNEAQ (reference sequence). The J segment lost 8 bases and the V segment lost 5 bases, leaving 14 bases of the junction unmatched. CDR3 sequence (DNA): TGTGCCAGCAGCCCCCTGGTGAGCGGGAGTGCGGATGAGCAGTTCTTC. Protein: CASSPLVSGSADEQFF.

This chain uses TRBV29-1 with TRBJ1-2; 7 bases fit TRBD1. CDR3 length: 15 amino acids. V shed 3 bases, J shed 0 bases, and the junction held 7 bases outside the gene matches. In germline, CDR1 is SQVTM, CDR2 ANQGSEA. DNA for the CDR3: TGCAGCGTTGATCCCTACAGGGGCCCTAACTATGGCTACACCTTC. This codes for CSVDPYRGPNYGYTF. The full variable domain, rest sourced from reference TRBV29-1 and TRBJ1-2, is SAVISQKPSRDICQRGTSLTIQCQVDSQVTMMFWYRQQPGQSLTLIATANQGSEATYESGFVIDKFPISRPNLTFSTLTVSNMSPEDSSIYLCSVDPYRGPNYGYTFGSGTRLTVV.

This clonotype is a singleton in its sample. This chain joins TRBV6-2 or TRBV6-3 and TRBJ1-5; the match to TRBD1 covers 8 bases. Trimming removed 6 bases from V and 8 bases from J; junction bases left unmatched: 9. Germline V gene lookup returns CDR1 MNHEY and CDR2 SVGEGT. The CDR3 runs to 14 residues. The CDR3 sequence is CASRPSGGHEPQHF. CDR3 bases: TGTGCCAGCAGGCCTTCAGGGGGCCACGAGCCCCAGCATTTT.

V gene TRBV4-1 combines with J gene TRBJ2-1, with 14 bases lining up with TRBD2. There are 17 residues in the CDR3. V trimming: 4 bases; J trimming: 9 bases; junction bases outside the gene matches: 11. Germline assignment: CDR1 MGHRA and CDR2 YSYEKL. DNA of the CDR3: TGCGCCAGCAGCCCGGGACTAGCGGGAGTCCCGAGGGGTGAGCAGTTCTTC. Its protein product is CASSPGLAGVPRGEQFF.

This clonotype was seen more than once but under ten times. The chain links TRBV29-1 to TRBJ2-2; D call uncertain. This CDR3 comprises 12 residues. The germline CDR1 and CDR2 sequences are SQVTM and ANQGSEA. The CDR3 nucleotides read TGCAGTGCCGGCGTCACCACCGGGGAGCTGTTTTTT. It specifies CSAGVTTGELFF.